These T cell receptor beta chains were read from a single sample in a study of OX40 agonist ivuxolimab in advanced cancers. Measured with immunoSEQ multiplex PCR; TCRdb has only the in-frame clones, and not every one. The table shows about 70,000 clones, with more than 75% occurring only once. This specimen consisted of CD4+ or CD8+ T cells sorted from blood, obtained in a trial of the OX40 agonist ivuxolimab. These receptors all come from an adult with an advanced solid tumor such as melanoma, head and neck, liver or kidney cancer. Each CDR3 is given with its conserved first and last residue. Each record gives: CDR3 protein, CDR3 DNA, D gene, J gene, V gene, clone size. A D gene is named only where the DNA matches it firmly. Where a row states a size, it is once, few, many or the class of an expanded clone; other rows omit it.

CASSSDAPGTGVYNEQFF	TGTGCCAGCAGCTCCGACGCCCCCGGGACAGGGGTTTACAATGAGCAGTTCTTC	TRBD1	TRBJ2-1	TRBV7-3	-
CASSRGQEGPQHF	TGTGCCAGCTCCAGGGGCCAGGAAGGGCCCCAGCATTTT	-	TRBJ1-5	TRBV6-5	-
CASSPRRTTYQETQYF	TGTGCCAGCAGCCCGAGACGGACTACGTACCAAGAGACCCAGTACTTC	-	TRBJ2-5	TRBV5-6	-
CAGSIRAAASGFYEQYF	TGTGCCGGTAGTATACGAGCGGCCGCTAGCGGGTTCTACGAGCAGTACTTC	TRBD2	TRBJ2-7	TRBV19	-
CASSLGFGKPSTDTQYF	TGTGCCAGCAGCTTGGGGTTTGGTAAACCTAGCACAGATACGCAGTATTTT	-	TRBJ2-3	TRBV5-4	-
CASSLEAGGPTDTQYF	TGTGCCAGCAGCTTAGAAGCGGGAGGCCCGACAGATACGCAGTATTTT	TRBD2	TRBJ2-3	TRBV7-3	-
CASSVRGGETNEKLFF	TGTGCCAGCAGTGTGAGGGGCGGTGAAACTAATGAAAAACTGTTTTTT	-	TRBJ1-4	TRBV2	-
CASGRRGEKLFF	TGTGCCAGCGGTAGGAGGGGAGAAAAACTGTTTTTT	-	TRBJ1-4	TRBV25-1	-
CASSLVGGARYNEQFF	TGTGCCAGCAGCTTGGTAGGGGGCGCGAGATACAATGAGCAGTTCTTC	TRBD1	TRBJ2-1	TRBV5-4	-
CASTGVVGSPLHF	TGTGCCAGCACGGGGGTGGTAGGGTCACCCCTCCACTTT	-	TRBJ1-6	TRBV6-6	few
CASSLAGGVNEQYF	TGTGCCAGCAGTTTGGCAGGGGGGGTCAACGAGCAGTACTTC	-	TRBJ2-7	TRBV27	-
CASSLVTGNYEQYF	TGTGCCAGCAGCTTAGTAACAGGGAACTACGAGCAGTACTTC	-	TRBJ2-7	TRBV11-3	-
CASSPPGPTDEQYF	TGTGCCAGCTCACCACCGGGACCTACGGACGAGCAGTACTTC	-	TRBJ2-7	TRBV18	-
CASSRTGTVTSPLHF	TGTGCCAGCAGCAGAACCGGGACAGTAACTTCACCCCTCCACTTT	TRBD1	TRBJ1-6	TRBV6-5	-
CAWSSKLGINQPQHF	TGTGCCTGGAGTAGCAAGCTAGGGATTAATCAGCCCCAGCATTTT	-	TRBJ1-5	TRBV30	-
CAIRRQGTGWTEAFF	TGTGCCATCAGAAGGCAGGGGACGGGATGGACTGAAGCTTTCTTT	-	TRBJ1-1	TRBV10-3	-
CASSPFVREETQYF	TGTGCCAGCAGCCCTTTTGTTCGAGAAGAGACCCAGTACTTC	-	TRBJ2-5	TRBV7-8	-
CASSLILAGGRTDTQYF	TGCGCCAGCAGCCTAATCCTAGCGGGGGGGCGCACAGATACGCAGTATTTT	TRBD2	TRBJ2-3	TRBV5-1	few
CASSDGQGGEKLFF	TGTGCCAGCAGCGACGGACAGGGAGGTGAAAAACTGTTTTTT	TRBD1	TRBJ1-4	TRBV5-4	-
CASSSDRGGKLFF	TGTGCCAGCAGTTCCGACAGGGGGGGAAAACTGTTTTTT	TRBD1	TRBJ1-4	TRBV11-2	-
CASSSSSDSTDTQYF	TGTGCCAGCTCGAGCTCCAGCGATAGCACAGATACGCAGTATTTT	-	TRBJ2-3	TRBV18	-
CASSPSGVVVPYNYGYTF	TGTGCCAGCAGCCCCAGTGGTGTGGTGGTACCTTATAACTATGGCTACACCTTC	-	TRBJ1-2	TRBV7-2	-
CASSFPFPYNEQFF	TGTGCCAGCAGCTTTCCCTTTCCGTACAATGAGCAGTTCTTC	-	TRBJ2-1	TRBV7-2	-
CASSPSAGAPNYGYTF	TGTGCCAGCAGCCCAAGCGCAGGGGCGCCTAACTATGGCTACACCTTC	-	TRBJ1-2	TRBV4-2	-
CASSSRDTQETQYF	TGTGCCAGCAGCTCACGGGACACCCAAGAGACCCAGTACTTC	-	TRBJ2-5	TRBV5-4	-
CAISDSPLNYEQYF	TGTGCCATCAGTGACTCTCCCCTTAACTACGAGCAGTACTTC	-	TRBJ2-7	TRBV10-3	-
CASSPDVVQPQHF	TGTGCCAGTAGTCCCGACGTTGTACAGCCCCAGCATTTT	-	TRBJ1-5	TRBV19	-
CASSFSAGGGGANVLTF	TGTGCCAGCAGCTTCTCGGCAGGGGGTGGTGGGGCCAACGTCCTGACTTTC	TRBD1	TRBJ2-6	TRBV7-9	-
CASTSQGLYEKLFF	TGTGCCAGCACCTCACAGGGATTGTATGAAAAACTGTTTTTT	-	TRBJ1-4	TRBV28	-
CSVLGAQGPSYEQYF	TGCAGCGTTTTGGGGGCCCAGGGGCCATCCTACGAGCAGTACTTC	-	TRBJ2-7	TRBV29-1	many
CAWRTWDRAYEQYF	TGTGCCTGGAGGACCTGGGACAGGGCCTACGAGCAGTACTTC	TRBD1	TRBJ2-7	TRBV30	once
CASSRNGIAGELFF	TGTGCCAGTAGTCGAAATGGTATCGCCGGGGAGCTGTTTTTT	-	TRBJ2-2	TRBV19	-
CAIGAGLTSNQPQHF	TGTGCCATCGGGGCGGGTCTAACTAGCAATCAGCCCCAGCATTTT	-	TRBJ1-5	TRBV10-3	-
CASSLDQNLAMSNEQFF	TGTGCCAGCAGCTTAGATCAAAACCTAGCCATGAGCAATGAGCAGTTCTTC	-	TRBJ2-1	TRBV11-3	-
CASSLAQQNIQYF	TGTGCCAGCAGCTTAGCACAGCAAAACATTCAGTACTTC	-	TRBJ2-4	TRBV7-2	-
CASSLGDRATDTQYF	TGCGCCAGCAGCTTGGGGGACAGGGCCACAGATACGCAGTATTTT	TRBD1	TRBJ2-3	TRBV5-1	-
CASSPGQEQFF	TGTGCCAGCAGTCCGGGACAGGAGCAGTTCTTC	TRBD1	TRBJ2-1	TRBV7-9	-
CASSINSGKLSEQFF	TGTGCCAGTAGTATAAATTCCGGGAAACTCAGTGAGCAGTTCTTC	-	TRBJ2-1	TRBV19	-
CASSLKAGAEAFF	TGTGCCAGCAGCTTGAAGGCCGGCGCTGAAGCTTTCTTT	-	TRBJ1-1	TRBV5-4	-
CASSGDREIYYGYTF	TGTGCCAGCAGCGGGGACAGGGAGATATACTATGGCTACACCTTC	TRBD1	TRBJ1-2	TRBV5-4	few
CASSQGEYGYTF	TGTGCCAGCAGTCAAGGAGAATATGGCTACACCTTC	-	TRBJ1-2	TRBV28	-
CASSYEQGEKLFF	TGTGCCAGCAGTTATGAACAGGGGGAAAAACTGTTTTTT	TRBD1	TRBJ1-4	TRBV6-5	-
CASSGGAPNTEAFF	TGCGCCAGCAGTGGTGGGGCCCCGAACACTGAAGCTTTCTTT	-	TRBJ1-1	TRBV5-1	-
CSAQQDLNTEAFF	TGCAGCGCCCAACAGGACTTGAACACTGAAGCTTTCTTT	-	TRBJ1-1	TRBV29-1	-
CASSLATDSSYNEQFF	TGTGCCAGCAGCTTGGCGACGGACAGCTCCTACAATGAGCAGTTCTTC	-	TRBJ2-1	TRBV5-6	-
CASSRGASGYTF	TGTGCCAGCAGCAGAGGGGCCTCTGGCTACACCTTC	-	TRBJ1-2	TRBV6-6	-
CASSLARAAGLQGGLYGYTF	TGTGCCAGCAGCTTAGCGAGGGCGGCTGGGCTACAGGGGGGGCTCTATGGCTACACCTTC	TRBD1	TRBJ1-2	TRBV7-2	-
CASSSQGLNSPLHF	TGTGCCAGCAGCTCCCAGGGCCTAAATTCACCCCTCCACTTT	-	TRBJ1-6	TRBV11-3	-
CASSLRPRQAAFF	TGTGCCAGCAGTTTACGGCCTAGACAGGCAGCTTTCTTT	-	TRBJ1-1	TRBV27	-